Each of the 18 T cell receptor beta chains below was sequenced from the same sample in a study of T-cell memory formation after mild COVID-19. TCRdb reprocessed the 5' RACE reads with MiXCR, giving one entry per CDR3 protein. This table has about 360,000 distinct CDR3 sequences, 13% appearing once. Input material: PBMCs or a T cell subset sorted from them (not recorded which). The receptors originated from a man younger than 35 who had mild COVID-19 (a few samples of this study predate the infection). Cell type and time point are not known.

In this sample, this clonotype turned up a few times. The chain couples TRBV3-1 to TRBJ2-7; 7 positions agree with TRBD1. Germline V gives CDR1 LGHDT, CDR2 YNNKEL (reference sequence). CDR3 length: 18 residues. The V and J ends lost 0 bases and 3 bases, in that order; junction bases with no gene match: 14. The DNA for the CDR3 is TGTGCCAGCAGCCAAGATAAACCTCAGGACAGGCCGTACTACGAGCAGTACTTC. Its translation is CASSQDKPQDRPYYEQYF.

This clonotype was recorded a few times. The chain carries TRBV9 and TRBJ2-1, with TRBD2 identical over 8 bases. Germline values: CDR1 SGDLS, CDR2 YYNGEE. This CDR3 region has 15 residues. V gave up 0 bases and J gave up 4 bases; unmatched junction bases: 3. This CDR3 is CASSVVLAGYNEQFF. In DNA form, the CDR3 reads TGTGCCAGCAGCGTAGTGTTAGCGGGATACAATGAGCAGTTCTTC. Using reference TRBV9 and TRBJ2-1 for the parts outside the CDR3, the full variable domain is DSGVTQTPKHLITATGQRVTLRCSPRSGDLSVYWYQQSLDQGLQFLIQYYNGEERAKGNILERFSAQQFPDLHSELNLSSLELGDSALYFCASSVVLAGYNEQFFGPGTRLTVL.

The chain recombines TRBV7-2 with TRBJ2-5, with 8 bases matching TRBD2. V lost 3 bases to trimming and J lost 5 bases; unmatched junction nucleotides: 11. Looked up from germline, CDR1 is SGHTA and CDR2 is FQGNSA. The CDR3 runs to 16 residues. The CDR3 nucleotides are TGTGCCAGCAGCTTTATCGGGGGGGCCGATATTGAGACCCAGTACTTC. It yields the protein CASSFIGGADIETQYF.

This clonotype was counted ten times or more. This chain uses TRBV7-2 with TRBJ2-7; 8 nucleotides line up with TRBD2. This CDR3 contains 15 residues. Germline lookup yields CDR1 SGHTA and CDR2 FQGNSA. Trimming at V came to 5 bases and at J to 2 bases, leaving 8 bases not matched to a gene. The CDR3 spells CASSPETGGTYEQYF. The CDR3 bases are TGTGCCAGCAGCCCAGAGACGGGGGGGACCTACGAGCAGTACTTC.

Details on this clonotype: The junction shows a germline mismatch at one end, possibly a read error. The chain joins TRBV27 to TRBJ2-5, with 15 bases lining up with TRBD2. CDR3 size: 15 residues. CDR1 and CDR2 (germline): MNHEY, SMNVEV (reference sequence). CDR3 bases: TGTGCCAGCAGTTACGGGACTAGCGGGGGGCCAACGATGCTCTTC. Amino acids: CASSYGTSGGPTMLF.

This clonotype has at least ten counts. The V gene is TRBV20-1, the J gene TRBJ2-7, with a tentative D call TRBD1 (6 bases). This CDR3 is 15 amino acids long. The germline V gene has CDR1 DFQATT and CDR2 SNEGSKA (reference sequence). Trimming took off 3 bases at V and 4 bases at J, with 19 bases between the two ends. The CDR3 bases are TGCAGTGCTAGGCCATTCACAGGGACGGAATACGAGCAGTACTTC. Its translation: CSARPFTGTEYEQYF.

This chain uses TRBV7-9 with TRBJ1-6; TRBD1 agrees at 10 bases. The CDR3 is made up of 16 amino acids. Germline CDR1 and CDR2: SEHNR and FQNEAQ (reference sequence). V lost 6 bases and J lost 7; bases outside the gene matches: 9. CDR3 region: CASSPPPGQGNSPLHF. In DNA, the CDR3 is TGTGCCAGCAGTCCCCCTCCGGGACAGGGGAATTCACCCCTCCACTTT. Full variable domain (remainder filled in from reference TRBV7-9 and TRBJ1-6): DTGVSQNPRHKITKRGQNVTFRCDPISEHNRLYWYRQTLGQGPEFLTYFQNEAQLEKSRLLSDRFSAERPKGSFSTLEIQRTEQGDSAMYLCASSPPPGQGNSPLHFGNGTRLTVT.

The V call is TRBV6-5, the J call TRBJ1-2; no clear D. The germline V gene encodes CDR1 MNHEY and CDR2 SVGAGI. Trimming pared 5 bases from V and 2 bases from J, leaving 9 bases between. The CDR3 totals 13 residues. The CDR3 nucleotides are TGTGCCAGCAGTCGGAAGGAGAACTATGGCTACACCTTC. Translating gives CASSRKENYGYTF.

The chain employs TRBV9 and TRBJ1-2; D is undetermined. In germline, CDR1 is SGDLS, CDR2 YYNGEE. Trimming removed 0 bases at V and 2 bases at J, with 11 bases between. This CDR3 spans 15 amino acids. DNA for the CDR3: TGTGCCAGCAGCGTAGAACCGGGGTCAAACTATGGCTACACCTTC. It codes for CASSVEPGSNYGYTF.

This clonotype was picked up a small number of times. This chain uses TRBV9 with TRBJ2-2, with TRBD1 as a possible D gene (6 bases). Trimming removed 6 bases at V and 8 bases at J, with 14 bases between. Germline loops: CDR1 SGDLS, CDR2 YYNGEE. The CDR3 is 13 residues long. The CDR3 sequence is CASMGGTGGELFF. The CDR3 coding sequence is TGTGCCAGCATGGGCGGCACAGGGGGGGAGCTGTTTTTT.

The chain employs TRBV6-6 and TRBJ1-1, with D uncertain. Trimming stripped 7 bases from V and 5 bases from J, with 17 bases between. Germline-derived CDR1 and CDR2 are MNHNY and SVGAGI (reference sequence). This CDR3 has 14 residues. This CDR3 reads CASTQSDLGTEAFF. CDR3 DNA sequence: TGTGCCAGCACCCAATCCGACTTGGGGACTGAAGCTTTCTTT.

This sequence joins TRBV25-1 and TRBJ1-1; no firm D call. The CDR3 is 14 residues long. Germline V lookup: CDR1 MGHDK, CDR2 SYGVNS. Trimming pared 3 bases from V and 4 bases from J, leaving 12 bases between. CDR3 coding DNA: TGTGCCAGCAGTGATCCCCGGAAAGCCACTGAAGCTTTCTTT. Residues: CASSDPRKATEAFF.

This chain connects TRBV6-6 to TRBJ2-7; D may be TRBD1 (6 bases). The CDR3 is 13 amino acids. The V and J ends lost 6 bases and 5 bases respectively, with 14 bases between them. Germline V gene lookup returns CDR1 MNHNY and CDR2 SVGAGI (reference sequence). This chain's CDR3 is CASRDTGSHEQYF. The CDR3 DNA is TGTGCCAGCAGGGATACAGGGTCCCACGAGCAGTACTTC.

On this clonotype itself: The junction differs from germline at one of its ends, possibly a read error. The genes are TRBV7-2 and TRBJ2-5; D remains unclear. CDR3 size: 12 residues. Germline V gene lookup returns CDR1 SGHTA and CDR2 FQGNSA. The CDR3 loop is CASNPYQETQYF. For the CDR3, the DNA is TGTGCCAGCAACCCCTACCAGGAGACCCAGTACTTC. Full variable domain (remainder filled in from reference TRBV7-2 and TRBJ2-5): GAGVSQSPSNKVTEKGKDVELRCDPISGHTALYWYRQSLGQGLEFLIYFQGNSAPDKSGLPSDRFSAERTGGSVSTLTIQRTQQEDSAVYLCASNPYQETQYFGPGTRLLVL.

This clonotype appeared a few times. V usage is TRBV24-1 and J usage is TRBJ2-1, with unresolved D. V lost 2 bases and J 12 bases, leaving 10 bases between the germline ends. The CDR3 contains 12 residues. Germline values: CDR1 KGHDR, CDR2 SFDVKD. CDR3 sequence: CATSDSDRWQFF. For the CDR3, the DNA is TGTGCCACCAGTGATTCCGATCGTTGGCAGTTCTTC.

The V and J genes are TRBV5-6 and TRBJ2-2; D ambiguous. V was trimmed by 6 bases and J by 6 bases, leaving 18 bases between them. Germline lookup yields CDR1 SGHDT and CDR2 YYEEEE. The CDR3 runs to 15 residues. The CDR3 protein is CASTTLPPRPGELFF. For the CDR3, the DNA is TGTGCCAGCACTACACTCCCACCTCGGCCCGGGGAGCTGTTTTTT.

This clonotype was detected only a few times. J is TRBJ2-6 and V is TRBV6-6; TRBD2 matches at 8 bases. V was pared by 7 bases and J by 4 bases, with 15 bases of the junction left unmatched. The CDR3 is made up of 18 amino acids. CDR1 is MNHNY, CDR2 SVGAGI, per germline (reference sequence). CDR3 sequence reads: CASNPSGGAVAGANVLTF. As DNA, the CDR3 is TGTGCCAGCAATCCCTCCGGGGGGGCGGTTGCCGGGGCCAACGTCCTGACTTTC.

This clonotype was detected only a few times. The chain combines TRBV6-1 with TRBJ2-1; possible D gene TRBD2, 6 bases. V was cut by 7 bases and J by 7 bases, with 23 bases left in between. This CDR3 spans 16 amino acids. Germline V CDR1 and CDR2: MNHNS, SASEGT. For the CDR3, the DNA is TGTGCCAGCACTCGACTATTCGGGCAGGAGGGGAATGAGCAGTTCTTC. Translated: CASTRLFGQEGNEQFF.